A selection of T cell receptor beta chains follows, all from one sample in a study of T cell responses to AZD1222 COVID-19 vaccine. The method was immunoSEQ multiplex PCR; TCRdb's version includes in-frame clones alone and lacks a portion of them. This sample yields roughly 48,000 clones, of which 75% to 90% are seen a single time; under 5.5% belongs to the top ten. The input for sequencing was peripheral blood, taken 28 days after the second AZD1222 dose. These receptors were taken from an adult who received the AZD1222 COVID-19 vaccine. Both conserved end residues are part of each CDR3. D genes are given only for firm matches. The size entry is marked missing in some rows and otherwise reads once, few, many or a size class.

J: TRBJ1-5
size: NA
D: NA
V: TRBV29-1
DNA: TGCAGCGTTGGGTCACCTTATCAGCCCCAGCATTTT
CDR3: CSVGSPYQPQHF

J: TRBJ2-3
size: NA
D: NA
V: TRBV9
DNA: TGTGCCAGCAGCGTAACTAGCACAGATACGCAGTATTTT
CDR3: CASSVTSTDTQYF

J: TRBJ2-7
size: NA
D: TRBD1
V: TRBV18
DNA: TGTGCCAGCTCACCTGGACAGGTCTTGGGGCAGTACTTC
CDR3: CASSPGQVLGQYF

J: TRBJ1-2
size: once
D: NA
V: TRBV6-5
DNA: TGTGCCAGCAGTTACAAGAGGGGACGACATAACTATGGCTACACCTTC
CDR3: CASSYKRGRHNYGYTF

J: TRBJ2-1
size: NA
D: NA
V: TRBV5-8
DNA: TGTGCCAGCAGCTTGGCCTCTGGCTACAATGAGCAGTTCTTC
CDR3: CASSLASGYNEQFF

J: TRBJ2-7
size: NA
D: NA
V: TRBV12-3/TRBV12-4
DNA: TGTGCCAGCATCCTCAGCCCCTCCTACGAGCAGTACTTC
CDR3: CASILSPSYEQYF

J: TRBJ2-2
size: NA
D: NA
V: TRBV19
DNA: TGTGCCAGTAGTATAGACCCGAGAACCGGGGAGCTGTTTTTT
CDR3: CASSIDPRTGELFF

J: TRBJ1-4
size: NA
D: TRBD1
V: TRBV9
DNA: TGTGCCAGCAGCGGCCAGGGGGGGCCGACTAATGAAAAACTGTTTTTT
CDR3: CASSGQGGPTNEKLFF

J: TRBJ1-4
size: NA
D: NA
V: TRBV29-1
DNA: TGCAGCGTTGAAAGGAATGAAAAACTGTTTTTT
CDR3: CSVERNEKLFF

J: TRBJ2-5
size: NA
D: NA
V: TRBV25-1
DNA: TGTGCCAGCAGTGACCAGACAGCATTGACCCAGTACTTC
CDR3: CASSDQTALTQYF

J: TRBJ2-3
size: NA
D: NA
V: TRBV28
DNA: TGTGCCAGCAGCACGAACAGAGCAGATACGCAGTATTTT
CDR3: CASSTNRADTQYF

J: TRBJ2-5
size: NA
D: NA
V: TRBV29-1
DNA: TGCAGCGTTGATATGGGGTCGGAGGAGACCCAGTACTTC
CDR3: CSVDMGSEETQYF

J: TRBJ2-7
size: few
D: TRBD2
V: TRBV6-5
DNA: TGTGCCAGCAGTTCTCGGACTAGCGGGAGTTACGAGCAGTACTTC
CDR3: CASSSRTSGSYEQYF

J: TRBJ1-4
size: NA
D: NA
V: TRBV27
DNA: TGTGCCAGCAGTTTATCCGCCTACAGGGCGTCTAATGAAAAACTGTTTTTT
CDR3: CASSLSAYRASNEKLFF

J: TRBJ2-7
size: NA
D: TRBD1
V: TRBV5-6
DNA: TGTGCCAGCAGCTTGCCTTCGACAGGGGGCGGCGACGAGCAGTACTTC
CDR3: CASSLPSTGGGDEQYF

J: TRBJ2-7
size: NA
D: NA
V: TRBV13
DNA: TGTGCCAGCGTGGGGGGGCCCCGCCACGAGCAGTACTTC
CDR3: CASVGGPRHEQYF

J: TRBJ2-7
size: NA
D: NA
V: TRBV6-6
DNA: TGTGCCAGCAGTCCCCCGAGGGGGACAACGCACGAGCAGTACTTC
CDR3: CASSPPRGTTHEQYF

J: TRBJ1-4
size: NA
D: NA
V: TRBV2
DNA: TGTGCCACACAGGCGGATGAAAAACTGTTTTTT
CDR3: CATQADEKLFF

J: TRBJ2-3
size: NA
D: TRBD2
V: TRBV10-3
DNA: TGTGCCATCAAGACTAGCGGGGGGACAGATACGCAGTATTTT
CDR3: CAIKTSGGTDTQYF

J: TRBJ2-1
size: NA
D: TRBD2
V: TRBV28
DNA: TGTGCCAGCAGTTTACTAGCGGGAGGGCCCCATGAGCAGTTCTTC
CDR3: CASSLLAGGPHEQFF

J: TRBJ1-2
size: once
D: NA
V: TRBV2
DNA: TGTGCCAGCAGTGATCTTTTAGGGCGAGCGGGGGAGGGCTACACCTTC
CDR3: CASSDLLGRAGEGYTF

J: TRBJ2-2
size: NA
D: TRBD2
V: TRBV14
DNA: TGTGCCAGCAGCCGTTTTACGCGCGGGAGAGCCGGGGAGCTGTTTTTT
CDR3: CASSRFTRGRAGELFF

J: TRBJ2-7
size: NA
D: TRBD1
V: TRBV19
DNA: TGTGCCAGTAGTACGGGACAGACCTACGAGCAGTACTTC
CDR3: CASSTGQTYEQYF

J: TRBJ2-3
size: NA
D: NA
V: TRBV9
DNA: TGTGCCAGCAGCCCCGAGTCAGATACGCAGTATTTT
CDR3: CASSPESDTQYF

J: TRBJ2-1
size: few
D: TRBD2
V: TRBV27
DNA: TGTGCCAGCAGTTTGGGGCGGGGGGGCAGGAATGAGCAGTTCTTC
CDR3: CASSLGRGGRNEQFF

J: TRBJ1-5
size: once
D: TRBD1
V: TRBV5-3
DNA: TGTGCCAGAAGCAGAGACCCGAGACAGGGGCTGAATCAGCCCCAGCATTTT
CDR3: CARSRDPRQGLNQPQHF

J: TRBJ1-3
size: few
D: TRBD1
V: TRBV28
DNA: TGTGCCAGCAGTCCCATGGACAGGGGGCGAAAAAACACCATATATTTT
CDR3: CASSPMDRGRKNTIYF

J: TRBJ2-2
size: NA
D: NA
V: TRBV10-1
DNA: TGCGCCAGCAGTGCAGGGGTCGGGGAGCTGTTTTTT
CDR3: CASSAGVGELFF

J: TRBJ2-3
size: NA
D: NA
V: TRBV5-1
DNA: TGCGCCAGCAGCTTGGCCCCGGGGCCGCCTCCCCAAACGCAGTATTTT
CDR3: CASSLAPGPPPQTQYF

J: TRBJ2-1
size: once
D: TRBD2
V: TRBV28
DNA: TGTGCCAGCAGTTTCTACCTAGCGGGAGTCGTTGAGCAGTTCTTC
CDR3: CASSFYLAGVVEQFF

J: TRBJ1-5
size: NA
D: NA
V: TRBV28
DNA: TGTGCCAGCAGTTTAGGCAGGAGTGGTCAGCCCCAGCATTTT
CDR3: CASSLGRSGQPQHF

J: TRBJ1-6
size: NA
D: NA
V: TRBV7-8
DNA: TGTGCCAGCAGCTTAGCAAGACAGTCCAATTCACCCCTCCACTTT
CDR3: CASSLARQSNSPLHF

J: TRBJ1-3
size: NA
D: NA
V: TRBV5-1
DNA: TGCGCCAGCAGCTTGGCGCTCTCTGGAAACACCATATATTTT
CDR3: CASSLALSGNTIYF

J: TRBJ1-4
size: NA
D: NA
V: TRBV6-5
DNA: TGTGCCAGCAGGCTACTCACCACTAATGAAAAACTGTTTTTT
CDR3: CASRLLTTNEKLFF

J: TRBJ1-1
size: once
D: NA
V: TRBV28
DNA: TGTGCCAGCACCCTAGGCAGCGGGGCTGAAGCTTTCTTT
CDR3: CASTLGSGAEAFF

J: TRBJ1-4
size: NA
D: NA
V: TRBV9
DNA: TGTGCCAGCAGCGTTTCAACAGGGAGTAATGAAAAACTGTTTTTT
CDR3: CASSVSTGSNEKLFF

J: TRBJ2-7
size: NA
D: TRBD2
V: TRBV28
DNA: TGTGCCAGCAGTTTATGGACTAGCGGGGTGGTCAATCGGTACTTC
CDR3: CASSLWTSGVVNRYF

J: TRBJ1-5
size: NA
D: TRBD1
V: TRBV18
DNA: TGTGCCAGCTCTGGGACAGGGTATCAGCCCCAGCATTTT
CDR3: CASSGTGYQPQHF

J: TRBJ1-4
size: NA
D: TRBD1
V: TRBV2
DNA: TGTGCCAGCAGTGAACAGACAGGGGGGGAAAAACTGTTTTTT
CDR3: CASSEQTGGEKLFF

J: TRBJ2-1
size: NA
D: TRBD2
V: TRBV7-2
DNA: TGTGCCAGCAGCTTTTCTAGCGGGAGCTATGAGCAGTTCTTC
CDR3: CASSFSSGSYEQFF

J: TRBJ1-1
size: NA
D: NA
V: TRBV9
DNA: TGTGCCAGCAGCGTAGAAACGGCTATGAACACTGAAGCTTTCTTT
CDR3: CASSVETAMNTEAFF

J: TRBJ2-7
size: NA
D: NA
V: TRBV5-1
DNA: TGCGCCAGCAGCCCTCTAACAGGGGGACTAGCCTCCTACGAGCAGTACTTC
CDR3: CASSPLTGGLASYEQYF

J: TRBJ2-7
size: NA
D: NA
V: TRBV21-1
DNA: TGTGCCAGCAGCGATCCGGCCCCGGGACAGCAGTACTTC
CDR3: CASSDPAPGQQYF

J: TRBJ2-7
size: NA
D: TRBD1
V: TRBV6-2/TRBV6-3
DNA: TGTGCCAGCAGTTTCGACAGGGGGATACAATCCTACGAGCAGTACTTC
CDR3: CASSFDRGIQSYEQYF

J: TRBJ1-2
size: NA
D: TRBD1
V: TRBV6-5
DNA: TGTGCCAGCAGTTACTCGACAGGGGGCTATGGCTACACCTTC
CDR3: CASSYSTGGYGYTF

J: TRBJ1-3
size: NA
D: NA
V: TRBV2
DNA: TGTGCCAGCAGTGAAGAGGCACCCTCCTCTGGAAACACCATATATTTT
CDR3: CASSEEAPSSGNTIYF

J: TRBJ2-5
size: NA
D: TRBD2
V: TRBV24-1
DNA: TGTGCCACCAGTGACCGTGGACTAGCGGGAGAAGAGACCCAGTACTTC
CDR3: CATSDRGLAGEETQYF

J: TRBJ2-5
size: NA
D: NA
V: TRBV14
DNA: TGTGCCAGCAGCCAACTCCGGACAGTCGCGGCCCAGTACTTC
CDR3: CASSQLRTVAAQYF

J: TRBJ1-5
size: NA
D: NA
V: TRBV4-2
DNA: TGTGCCAGCAGCCAAGAATGGTCACCTAATCAGCCCCAGCATTTT
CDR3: CASSQEWSPNQPQHF

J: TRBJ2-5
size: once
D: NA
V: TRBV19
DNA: TGTGCCAGTAGTTCAGGACAGCAAGAGACCCAGTACTTC
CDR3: CASSSGQQETQYF

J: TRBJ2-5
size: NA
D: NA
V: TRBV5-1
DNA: TGCGCCAGCAGCTTGGACGGGAGTGGAGCTGAGACCCAGTACTTC
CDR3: CASSLDGSGAETQYF

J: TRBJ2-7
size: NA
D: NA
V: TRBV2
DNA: TGTGCCAGCAGTCCCACGGACGGACCCTACGAGCAGTACTTC
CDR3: CASSPTDGPYEQYF